These 5 T cell receptor delta chains were sequenced from one sample in a study of gamma-delta T cells after stem cell transplantation. TCRdb reapplied CATT to the RT-PCR reads. The sample includes around 25 delta-chain clones. Sample: gamma-delta T cells. The receptors come from a human donor. It is not recorded whose cells these are; they may come from a transplant donor. This table probably holds off-target reads from a library built for another chain.

The sample holds a few counts of this clone. The chain links TRDV2 to TRDJ1, with TRDD3 matching over 9 bases. Trimming took 3 bases from V and 0 from J; bases not matched to a gene: 22. The CDR3 totals 21 residues. CDR1 is GEAIGNYY and CDR2 is EKD in the germline V gene. DNA for the CDR3: TGTGCCTGTGACTCCGTGGGAACTATACTGGGGGACCCTTTCCACACCGATAAACTCATCTTT. It encodes CACDSVGTILGDPFHTDKLIF.

The chain joins TRDV2 to TRDJ1, with 9 positions matching TRDD3. TCRdb records no J gene; here it was assigned by comparing the DNA to germline. This CDR3 is built from 17 residues. Germline CDR1 reads GEAIGNYY; CDR2 reads EKD. V lost 6 bases to trimming and J lost 0 bases; unmatched junction nucleotides: 13. In DNA form, the CDR3 reads TGTGCCTGTAACGAACTGGGGGAATTACCGTACACCGATAAACTCATCTTT. Its translation is CACNELGELPYTDKLIF.

On this clone: A read error may account for a junction end that differs from germline. The chain links TRDV2 to TRDJ1; 8 bases match TRDD3. Germline values: CDR1 GEAIGNYY, CDR2 EKD. The CDR3 totals 14 residues. The CDR3 region has the DNA TGTGCCTCTGACAAACTGGGGGACACCGATAAACTCATCTTT. As protein: CASDKLGDTDKLIF.

This clone turned up a few times. The CDR3 DNA is TGTGCCTGTGACACCGCAGACCTGGGGGATACGCATAAAGACACCCGACAGATGTTTTTC. This gives the protein CACDTADLGDTHKDTRQMFF. The chain is built from TRDV2 and TRDJ3; 12 bases are shared with TRDD3. Germline V gives CDR1 GEAIGNYY, CDR2 EKD. This CDR3 region has 20 residues. Unmatched junction bases numbered 12, after V lost 0 bases and J lost 7 bases.

This clone was observed a handful of times. The CDR3 reads CAASDGLGDIGKLIF. CDR3 in DNA: TGTGCAGCAAGCGATGGGCTGGGGGATATAGGTAAACTCATCTTT. J is TRDJ1 and V is TRAV29/DV5; 10 bases are shared with TRDD3. V gave up 0 bases and J gave up 7 bases; unmatched junction bases: 9. This CDR3 is 15 amino acids long. The germline V gene has CDR1 NSMFDY and CDR2 ISSIKDK.